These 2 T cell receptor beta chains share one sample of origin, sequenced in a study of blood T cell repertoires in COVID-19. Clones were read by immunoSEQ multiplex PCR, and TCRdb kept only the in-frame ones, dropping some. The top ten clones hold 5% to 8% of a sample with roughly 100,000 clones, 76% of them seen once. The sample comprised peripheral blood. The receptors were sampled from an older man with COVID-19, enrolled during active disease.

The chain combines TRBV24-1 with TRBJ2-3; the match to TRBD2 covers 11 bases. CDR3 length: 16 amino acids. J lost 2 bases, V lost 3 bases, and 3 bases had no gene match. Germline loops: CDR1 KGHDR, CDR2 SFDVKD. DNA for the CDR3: TGTGCCACCAGTGATCAGACTAGCGGGAACACAGATACGCAGTATTTT. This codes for CATSDQTSGNTDTQYF.

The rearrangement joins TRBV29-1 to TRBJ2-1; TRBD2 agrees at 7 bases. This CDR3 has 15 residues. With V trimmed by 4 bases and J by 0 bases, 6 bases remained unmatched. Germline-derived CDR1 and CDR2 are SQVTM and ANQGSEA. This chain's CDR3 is CSVVSGSSSYNEQFF. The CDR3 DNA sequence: TGCAGCGTTGTTAGCGGGTCCAGCTCCTACAATGAGCAGTTCTTC.